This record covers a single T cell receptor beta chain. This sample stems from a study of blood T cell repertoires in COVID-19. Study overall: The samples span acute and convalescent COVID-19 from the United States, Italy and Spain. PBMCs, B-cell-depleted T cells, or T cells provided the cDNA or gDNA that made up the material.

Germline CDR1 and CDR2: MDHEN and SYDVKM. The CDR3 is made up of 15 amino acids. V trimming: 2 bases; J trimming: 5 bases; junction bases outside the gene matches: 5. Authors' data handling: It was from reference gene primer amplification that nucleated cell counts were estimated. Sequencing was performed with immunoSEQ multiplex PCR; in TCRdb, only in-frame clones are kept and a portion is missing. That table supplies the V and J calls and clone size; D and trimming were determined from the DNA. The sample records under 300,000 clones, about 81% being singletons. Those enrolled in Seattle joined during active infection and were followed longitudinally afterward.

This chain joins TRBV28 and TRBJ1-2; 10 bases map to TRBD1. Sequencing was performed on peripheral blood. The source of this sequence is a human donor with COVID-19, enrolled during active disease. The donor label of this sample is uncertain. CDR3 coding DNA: TGTGCCAGCAGTTTACGAACGGGACAGGGGTATGGCTACACCTTC. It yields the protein CASSLRTGQGYGYTF.